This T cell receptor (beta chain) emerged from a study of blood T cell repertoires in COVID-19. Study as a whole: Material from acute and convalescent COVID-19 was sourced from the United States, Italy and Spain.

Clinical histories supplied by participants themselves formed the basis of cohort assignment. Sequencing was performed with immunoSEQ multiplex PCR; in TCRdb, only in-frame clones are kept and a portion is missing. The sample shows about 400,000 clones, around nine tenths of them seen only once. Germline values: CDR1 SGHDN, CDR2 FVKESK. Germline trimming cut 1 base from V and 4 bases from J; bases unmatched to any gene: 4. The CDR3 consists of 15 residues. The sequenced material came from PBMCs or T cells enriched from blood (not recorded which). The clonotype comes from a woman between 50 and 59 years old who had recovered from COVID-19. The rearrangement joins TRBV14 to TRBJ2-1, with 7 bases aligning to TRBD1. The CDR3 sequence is CASSQAGTAYNEQFF. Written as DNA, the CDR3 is TGTGCCAGCAGCCAAGCCGGGACAGCGTACAATGAGCAGTTCTTC.